This TCR beta chain emerged from a study of T cell responses to AZD1222 COVID-19 vaccine. The germline V and J ends were trimmed by 3 bases and 6 bases, with 6 bases remaining between them. The germline V gene encodes CDR1 MNHEY and CDR2 SMNVEV (reference sequence). The CDR3 sequence is 12 residues long. Comments on this clone: Its antigen remains unknown.

Study-level findings and limits: Receipt of two AZD1222 doses was followed by a rise in Spike-specific TCR breadth and depth. Donors were largely white British and mainly female; clonal diversity was possibly underestimated. The peak T cell response came first, and repertoires were sampled only after it. Regions left unmutated in variants are reportedly the target of nearly half of spike-specific TCRs.

The data were produced by immunoSEQ multiplex PCR, yet TCRdb's version contains in-frame clones alone and is incomplete. The sample holds roughly 150,000 clones; around 92% are singletons and the top ten take around 1.3%. The TCR was taken from an adult in good health. The sequencing used peripheral blood, collected on day 0 of AZD1222 vaccination. The chain combines TRBV27 with TRBJ2-1; tentatively, D is TRBD1 or TRBD2 (5 bases each). CDR3 in DNA: TGTGCCAGCAGTTTGAGGGGCAATGAGCAGTTCTTC. Residues: CASSLRGNEQFF.